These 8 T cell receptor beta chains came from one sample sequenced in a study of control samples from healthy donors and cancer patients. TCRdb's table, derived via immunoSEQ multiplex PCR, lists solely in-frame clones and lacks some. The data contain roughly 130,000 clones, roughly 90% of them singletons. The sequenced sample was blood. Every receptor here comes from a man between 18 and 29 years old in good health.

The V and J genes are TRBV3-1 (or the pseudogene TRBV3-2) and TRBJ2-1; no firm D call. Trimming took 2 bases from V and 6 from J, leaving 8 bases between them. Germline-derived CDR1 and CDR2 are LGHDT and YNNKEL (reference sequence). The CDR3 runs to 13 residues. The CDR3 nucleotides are TGTGCCAGCAGCCAATTCGGTGGCAATGAGCAGTTCTTC. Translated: CASSQFGGNEQFF.

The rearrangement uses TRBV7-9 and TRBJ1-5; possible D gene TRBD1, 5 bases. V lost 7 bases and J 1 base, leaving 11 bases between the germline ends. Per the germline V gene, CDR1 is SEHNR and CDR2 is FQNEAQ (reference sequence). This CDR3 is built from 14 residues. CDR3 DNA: TGTGCCAGCAACGAGGGGTCGAGCAATCAGCCCCAGCATTTT. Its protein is CASNEGSSNQPQHF.

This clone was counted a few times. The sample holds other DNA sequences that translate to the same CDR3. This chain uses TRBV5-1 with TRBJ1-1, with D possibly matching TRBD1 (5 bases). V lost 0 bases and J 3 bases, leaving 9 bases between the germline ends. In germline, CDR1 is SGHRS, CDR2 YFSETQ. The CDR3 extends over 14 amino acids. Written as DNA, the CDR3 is TGCGCCAGCAGCTTGGCTGGGGGGTACACTGAAGCTTTCTTT. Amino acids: CASSLAGGYTEAFF.

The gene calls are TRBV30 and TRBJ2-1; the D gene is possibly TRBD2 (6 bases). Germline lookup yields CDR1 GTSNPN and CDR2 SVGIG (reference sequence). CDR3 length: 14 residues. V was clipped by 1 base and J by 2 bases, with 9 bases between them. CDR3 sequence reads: CAWSGGETYNEQFF. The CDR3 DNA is TGTGCCTGGAGTGGGGGGGAAACCTACAATGAGCAGTTCTTC.

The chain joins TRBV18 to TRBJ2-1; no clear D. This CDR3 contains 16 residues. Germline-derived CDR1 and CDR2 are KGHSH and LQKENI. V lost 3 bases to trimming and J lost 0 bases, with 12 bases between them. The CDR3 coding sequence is TGTGCCAGCTCACCGTGGGTTTCTAGCTCCTACAATGAGCAGTTCTTC. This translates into CASSPWVSSSYNEQFF. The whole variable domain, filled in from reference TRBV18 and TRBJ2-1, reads NAGVMQNPRHLVRRRGQEARLRCSPMKGHSHVYWYRQLPEEGLKFMVYLQKENIIDESGMPKERFSAEFPKEGPSILRIQQVVRGDSAAYFCASSPWVSSSYNEQFFGPGTRLTVL.

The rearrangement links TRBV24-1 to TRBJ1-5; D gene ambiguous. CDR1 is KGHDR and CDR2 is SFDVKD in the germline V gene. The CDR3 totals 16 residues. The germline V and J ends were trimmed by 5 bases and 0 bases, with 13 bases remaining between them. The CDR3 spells CATSGPGSYSNQPQHF. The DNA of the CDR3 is TGTGCCACCAGTGGGCCGGGATCCTATAGCAATCAGCCCCAGCATTTT.

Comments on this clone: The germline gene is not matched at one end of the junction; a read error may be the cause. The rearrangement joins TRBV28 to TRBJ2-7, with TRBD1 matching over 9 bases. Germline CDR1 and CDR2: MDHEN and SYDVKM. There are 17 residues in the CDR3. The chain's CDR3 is CASRSGDREGRSSEQYF. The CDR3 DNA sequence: TGTGCCAGCAGGTCGGGGGACAGGGAGGGGAGGTCCTCCGAGCAGTACTTC.

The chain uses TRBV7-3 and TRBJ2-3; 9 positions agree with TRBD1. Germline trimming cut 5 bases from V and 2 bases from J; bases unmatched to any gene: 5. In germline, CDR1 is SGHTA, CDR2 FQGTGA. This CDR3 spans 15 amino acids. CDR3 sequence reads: CASSTGQGHTDTQYF. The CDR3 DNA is TGTGCCAGCAGCACGGGACAGGGACACACAGATACGCAGTATTTT.